The 27 T cell receptor beta chains in this list originate from one sample, sequenced in a study of shared clonotypes between healthy human individuals. The table came from immunoSEQ multiplex PCR; TCRdb's copy has only in-frame clones and leaves some out. The repertoire holds some 2,500,000 clones, with approximately 93% as singletons. The sample consisted of naive CD4+ T cells from PBMCs. The sample's subset: CD45RA+ positively selected. All receptors come from a man between 18 and 35 years old in good health. Some clones in this sample may be carry-over from other donors' samples.

This chain joins TRBV5-1 and TRBJ1-5; the D gene is possibly TRBD1 (5 bases). Germline V CDR1 and CDR2: SGHRS, YFSETQ. The CDR3 sequence is 15 residues long. Trimming stripped 0 bases from V and 7 bases from J, with 14 bases between. The CDR3 DNA reads TGCGCCAGCAGCTTGGGTCAGGGAGGGGAACAGCCCCAGCATTTT. It codes for CASSLGQGGEQPQHF.

This clone was picked up a small number of times. V gene TRBV6-5 combines with J gene TRBJ1-2; D unclear. The CDR3 runs 12 residues. Looked up from germline, CDR1 is MNHEY and CDR2 is SVGAGI. V dropped 7 bases and J dropped 5 bases, with 11 bases sitting between them. The DNA of the CDR3 is TGTGCCAGCATGACGGCGGGTTATGGCTACACCTTC. Its protein is CASMTAGYGYTF.

The chain joins TRBV27 to TRBJ2-1; a weak D match, TRBD2 (7 bases). The CDR3 has 15 amino acids. With 5 bases removed from V and 9 bases from J, the gap between germline ends came to 20 bases. The V gene's germline CDR1 is MNHEY and CDR2 SMNVEV (reference sequence). The CDR3 is CASSKGGLWFSEQFF. In nucleotides, the CDR3 is TGTGCCAGCAGTAAGGGGGGGCTCTGGTTCTCTGAGCAGTTCTTC.

The chain links TRBV5-4 to TRBJ2-1, with 8 positions matching TRBD1. The CDR3 has 15 amino acids. V lost 4 bases and J lost 5; bases outside the gene matches: 8. Germline CDR1 reads SGHNT; CDR2 reads YYREEE (reference sequence). The chain's CDR3 is CASSNRQGTNNEQFF. Written as DNA, the CDR3 is TGTGCCAGCAGCAACCGACAGGGGACGAACAATGAGCAGTTCTTC.

This chain joins TRBV11-1 and TRBJ2-5, with 8 positions matching TRBD1. CDR1 is SGHAT, CDR2 FQDESV, per germline (reference sequence). The CDR3 loop spans 17 amino acids. Trimming removed 5 bases from V and 1 base from J; junction bases left unmatched: 12. CDR3 in amino acids: CASSPLGQGSPQETQYF. The CDR3 nucleotides read TGTGCCAGCAGCCCGCTCGGACAGGGAAGTCCCCAAGAGACCCAGTACTTC.

The genes are TRBV9 and TRBJ2-7, with 7 bases fitting TRBD2. V dropped 4 bases and J dropped 5; count of bases not matched to a gene: 12. CDR1 SGDLS and CDR2 YYNGEE come from the germline V gene. The CDR3 covers 15 residues. As DNA, the CDR3 is TGTGCCAGCAGCCCCGACCCTGGGGGGGGGAACGAGCAGTACTTC. Translated: CASSPDPGGGNEQYF.

This clone was observed a single time. The chain is built from TRBV6-1 and TRBJ2-2; D is unclear. Trimming removed 3 bases at V and 8 bases at J, with 13 bases between. The CDR3 has 14 amino acids. The germline CDR1 and CDR2 sequences are MNHNS and SASEGT. The CDR3 DNA sequence: TGTGCCAGCAGTGAGGGGTCAGCAAAAGGGGAGCTGTTTTTT. It specifies CASSEGSAKGELFF.

The chain links TRBV19 to TRBJ1-4; D unclear. This CDR3 region has 14 residues. Trimming took 2 bases from V and 4 from J, leaving 8 bases between them. Germline V gene data show CDR1 as LNHDA and CDR2 as SQIVND (reference sequence). Here the CDR3 DNA reads TGTGCCAGTAGTATACTCCCCAATAATGAAAAACTGTTTTTT. Its protein product is CASSILPNNEKLFF.

The chain carries TRBV28 and TRBJ1-2, with D unclear. V shed 7 bases and J shed 8 bases, with 17 bases lying between them. The CDR3 is made up of 13 amino acids. Germline lookup yields CDR1 MDHEN and CDR2 SYDVKM. The CDR3 nucleotides are TGTGCCAGCACTCCACGGCGGGGTCAGGGCTACACCTTC. Its protein product is CASTPRRGQGYTF.

The V and J genes are TRBV7-9 and TRBJ2-1; perhaps D is TRBD1 or TRBD2 (5 bases each). The CDR3 is 15 residues long. Germline V gene lookup returns CDR1 SEHNR and CDR2 FQNEAQ (reference sequence). Trimming shortened V by 5 bases and J by 1 base, and 12 bases separated the two germline ends. The CDR3 DNA sequence: TGTGCCAGCAGCCCTCGAGGGGAATCCTACAATGAGCAGTTCTTC. It encodes CASSPRGESYNEQFF.

This rearrangement joins TRBV2 to TRBJ2-4; D perhaps matches TRBD1 (6 bases). Germline V gives CDR1 SNHLY, CDR2 FYNNEI. V lost 6 bases and J lost 8, with 14 bases in between. CDR3 length: 13 residues. The CDR3 is CASSAAGEDIQYF. The CDR3 coding sequence is TGTGCCAGCAGCGCAGCAGGGGAAGACATTCAGTACTTC. Looking up the rest from reference TRBV2 and TRBJ2-4 gives the full variable domain: EPEVTQTPSHQVTQMGQEVILRCVPISNHLYFYWYRQILGQKVEFLVSFYNNEISEKSEIFDDQFSVERPDGSNFTLKIRSTKLEDSAMYFCASSAAGEDIQYFGAGTRLSVL.

The chain recombines TRBV4-2 with TRBJ2-7; possibly TRBD2 for D (6 bases). The V gene's germline CDR1 is LGHNA and CDR2 YNFKEQ. V was clipped by 4 bases and J by 2 bases, with 12 bases between them. The CDR3 has 14 residues. The CDR3 bases are TGTGCCAGCAGCCGAGGTAGCGGACCCTACGAGCAGTACTTC. Translating gives CASSRGSGPYEQYF.

The chain combines TRBV5-1 with TRBJ1-1; D unclear. V was shortened by 4 bases and J by 3 bases, with 13 bases between the two germline ends. The CDR3 totals 14 residues. CDR1 and CDR2 (germline): SGHRS, YFSETQ. CDR3 residues: CASSQLRVDTEAFF. As DNA, the CDR3 is TGCGCCAGCAGCCAACTTCGGGTGGACACTGAAGCTTTCTTT.

The J gene is TRBJ2-7, the V gene TRBV28; 9 bases line up with TRBD2. The CDR3 has 14 amino acids. Looked up from germline, CDR1 is MDHEN and CDR2 is SYDVKM. V lost 3 bases and J lost 3; bases outside the gene matches: 3. The CDR3: CASSLGGRVYEQYF. CDR3 nucleotides: TGTGCCAGCAGTTTGGGCGGGAGGGTCTACGAGCAGTACTTC.

This clone was counted once. In DNA, the CDR3 is TGTGCCAGCAGTTTTTATGCGGGACCGCTCGACGAGCAGTACTTC. This codes for CASSFYAGPLDEQYF. This chain links TRBV28 with TRBJ2-7, with D possibly matching TRBD2 (6 bases). V dropped 3 bases and J dropped 5 bases, with 17 bases sitting between them. Germline V gives CDR1 MDHEN, CDR2 SYDVKM. The CDR3 sequence is 15 residues long.

The V and J genes are TRBV11-2 and TRBJ2-2; D remains ambiguous. The V end lost 5 bases, the J end lost 4 bases, and 14 bases lay between the germline ends. The CDR3 is 15 residues long. CDR1 is SGHAT, CDR2 FQNNGV, per germline. The CDR3, as DNA: TGTGCCAGCAGCGTTCGCCCAGATCGCACCGGGGAGCTGTTTTTT. Protein product: CASSVRPDRTGELFF.

This rearrangement joins TRBV5-6 to TRBJ1-6; 9 bases map to TRBD1. V lost 1 base and J lost 9; bases outside the gene matches: 8. The CDR3 consists of 16 residues. Germline V CDR1 and CDR2: SGHDT, YYEEEE. The CDR3: CASSLRRTGEFSPLHF. In DNA, the CDR3 is TGTGCCAGCAGCTTGAGGAGGACAGGGGAGTTTTCACCCCTCCACTTT.

On this clone itself: Other DNA sequences in this sample translate to the same CDR3. The chain's CDR3 is CASSLAGYGNTIYF. As DNA, the CDR3 is TGCGCCAGCAGCTTGGCGGGGTATGGGAACACCATATATTTT. This chain uses TRBV5-1 with TRBJ1-3; D gene uncertain. Germline values: CDR1 SGHRS, CDR2 YFSETQ. V was pared by 0 bases and J by 7 bases, with 11 bases between. This CDR3 is built from 14 residues.

J is TRBJ1-1 and V is TRBV5-1; D might be TRBD1 (5 bases). CDR3 length: 15 residues. Trimming removed 3 bases from V and 0 bases from J, with 12 bases in between. CDR1 SGHRS and CDR2 YFSETQ come from the germline V gene. CDR3 nucleotides: TGCGCCAGCAGCTCGACACAGGTAATGAACACTGAAGCTTTCTTT. It is translated as CASSSTQVMNTEAFF.

The V and J genes are TRBV28 and TRBJ1-1; D is unresolved. The V and J ends lost 2 bases and 0 bases respectively, with 7 bases between them. CDR1 is MDHEN and CDR2 is SYDVKM in the germline V gene. This CDR3 has 14 residues. The CDR3 nucleotides are TGTGCCAGCAGTTTACTGAACTTGAACACTGAAGCTTTCTTT. Its protein is CASSLLNLNTEAFF.

This chain links TRBV28 with TRBJ2-3; D ambiguous. Trimming took 4 bases from V and 2 from J, leaving 10 bases between them. Germline V gene data show CDR1 as MDHEN and CDR2 as SYDVKM. The CDR3 spans 14 residues. CDR3 bases: TGTGCCAGCAGTTCAACCCCGATCACAGATACGCAGTATTTT. Its protein product is CASSSTPITDTQYF.

This clone was observed a handful of times. The same CDR3 also results from other DNA sequences found in this sample. This chain joins TRBV10-3 and TRBJ1-5; 7 nucleotides line up with TRBD1. The germline V gene has CDR1 ENHRY and CDR2 SYGVKD. This CDR3 is built from 13 residues. Trimming took 6 bases from V and 3 from J; bases not matched to a gene: 2. In nucleotides, the CDR3 is TGTGCCATCAGGGGACAGTCCAATCAGCCCCAGCATTTT. Protein product: CAIRGQSNQPQHF.

J is TRBJ2-4 and V is TRBV27, with TRBD1 matching over 7 bases. Germline V lookup: CDR1 MNHEY, CDR2 SMNVEV (reference sequence). Losses at the gene ends were 9 bases for V and 9 bases for J; bases not matched to a gene: 11. The CDR3 runs 13 residues. CDR3 in amino acids: CASSLTTGIIQYF. The CDR3 bases are TGTGCCAGTAGCCTTACGACAGGGATCATTCAGTACTTC.

This chain joins TRBV15 and TRBJ2-5, with 7 bases aligning to TRBD1. The CDR3 is 15 amino acids. J gave up 2 bases and V 6 bases, and 9 bases lay outside the gene matches. CDR1 and CDR2 (germline): LNHNV, YYDKDF (reference sequence). This CDR3 reads CATRVGTAGQETQYF. Here the CDR3 DNA reads TGTGCCACCAGGGTAGGGACAGCTGGACAAGAGACCCAGTACTTC.

The J gene is TRBJ1-2, the V gene TRBV14; maybe TRBD1 (5 bases). The CDR3 runs to 15 residues. With 5 bases removed from V and 4 bases from J, the gap between germline ends came to 17 bases. Germline CDR1 reads SGHDN; CDR2 reads FVKESK. The CDR3: CASSNFLTGGYGYTF. CDR3 bases: TGTGCCAGCAGCAACTTTTTGACCGGGGGCTATGGCTACACCTTC.

V gene TRBV11-3 combines with J gene TRBJ2-1; 9 bases fit TRBD2. V was pared by 1 base and J by 8 bases, with 6 bases of the junction left unmatched. The CDR3 runs 15 residues. CDR1 and CDR2 (germline): SGHNT, YENEEA. The CDR3 loop is CASSLGGRAPDEQFF. Written as DNA, the CDR3 is TGTGCCAGCAGCTTAGGCGGGAGGGCCCCCGATGAGCAGTTCTTC. The full variable domain, in which reference TRBV11-3 and TRBJ2-1 provide the parts outside the CDR3, is EAGVVQSPRYKIIEKKQPVAFWCNPISGHNTLYWYLQNLGQGPELLIRYENEEAVDDSQLPKDRFSAERLKGVDSTLKIQPAELGDSAVYLCASSLGGRAPDEQFFGPGTRLTVL.

This clone has just one count. The chain has TRBV27 and TRBJ1-2; no clear D. Germline V CDR1 and CDR2: MNHEY, SMNVEV (reference sequence). The CDR3 sequence is 13 residues long. The V end was cut by 4 bases, the J end by 8 bases, with 14 bases between. The CDR3 DNA reads as TGTGCCAGCAGTTATCAAGGTGGCTGGGGCTACACCTTC. Its protein is CASSYQGGWGYTF.